This T cell receptor beta chain appears in the sequencing data of a study of blood T cell repertoires in COVID-19. Whole-study context: Nucleic acid was either cDNA or gDNA, and it came from T cells, B-cell-depleted T cells, or PBMCs.

CDR3 size: 15 residues. The germline V gene encodes CDR1 SGHRS and CDR2 YFSETQ. The trim removed 4 bases at V and 8 bases at J, leaving 12 bases unmatched. In the authors' workflow: The assay estimated nucleated cells by amplifying reference gene primers. This table comes from immunoSEQ multiplex PCR, and its TCRdb copy is limited to in-frame clones, with some not included. V and J calls and clone size are given by that table; D and trimming were obtained from the DNA. Here the sample spans nearly 350,000 clones, around nine tenths being singletons. The clonotype comes from a woman between 18 and 29 years old who had recovered from COVID-19. The J gene is TRBJ2-1, the V gene TRBV5-1; 7 nucleotides agree with TRBD2. Sequencing used peripheral blood. The CDR3 loop reads CASSPGLGAGDEQFF. The CDR3 nucleotides read TGCGCCAGCAGCCCAGGACTAGGGGCCGGAGATGAGCAGTTCTTC.